The 9 T cell receptor beta chains below come from one sample, sequenced in a study of T cells expressing NK-cell markers. One entry per CDR3 protein, without DNA, is what TCRdb gives after re-calling the 5' RACE reads. In all, the sample yields some 410,000 distinct CDR3 sequences. Sequencing was performed on blood T cells: a sorted CD56 or NKG2C T cell subset, CD4+ or CD8+ T cells, or bulk PBMC T cells (not recorded which). Receptors were obtained from a woman between 18 and 75 years old in good health.

V and J are TRBV20-1 and TRBJ2-1; there is no DNA to check the TCRdb D call of TRBD1. The CDR3 has 14 residues. Germline CDR1 is DFQATT and CDR2 is SNEGSKA (reference sequence). CDR3 sequence: CSARVGGARNEQFF.

The chain combines TRBV6-1 with TRBJ1-2; absent DNA, TCRdb's TRBD1 call cannot be checked. The germline CDR1 and CDR2 sequences are MNHNS and SASEGT. The CDR3 covers 13 residues. The CDR3 spells CASTRGQGDGYTF.

The gene calls are TRBV7-9 and TRBJ2-3; the D call of TRBD2 rests on TCRdb alone, since no DNA is present to check it. Germline V lookup: CDR1 SEHNR, CDR2 FQNEAQ (reference sequence). This CDR3 spans 15 amino acids. CDR3 sequence reads: CASSFGRASADTQYF.

The CDR3 is CASRPRARGGYGYTF. The chain uses TRBV7-2 and TRBJ1-2; TCRdb picks TRBD1, but there is no DNA to check that call. CDR1 SGHTA and CDR2 FQGNSA come from the germline V gene. The CDR3 is made up of 15 amino acids.

The V and J genes are TRBV7-9 and TRBJ1-6; TCRdb selects TRBD1, and the lack of DNA leaves this call unchecked. The germline CDR1 and CDR2 sequences are SEHNR and FQNEAQ (reference sequence). The CDR3 spans 14 residues. The CDR3 is CASSLMQGGSPLHF.

The chain employs TRBV30 and TRBJ1-1; TCRdb picks TRBD1, but there is no DNA to check that call. The V gene's germline CDR1 is GTSNPN and CDR2 SVGIG (reference sequence). The CDR3 covers 13 residues. CDR3 sequence reads: CAWMGTVNTEAFF.

The chain links TRBV27 to TRBJ2-1; TCRdb picks TRBD1, but there is no DNA to check that call. In germline, CDR1 is MNHEY, CDR2 SMNVEV (reference sequence). This CDR3 region has 14 residues. This chain's CDR3 is CASSGTGSYNEQFF.

V usage is TRBV20-1 and J usage is TRBJ2-1; TCRdb selects TRBD2, and the lack of DNA leaves this call unchecked. The CDR3 runs to 16 residues. From germline, CDR1 is DFQATT and CDR2 SNEGSKA (reference sequence). CDR3 loop: CSARAPGLALGNEQFF.

The rearrangement joins TRBV5-8 to TRBJ1-6. This CDR3 is built from 14 residues. CDR1 SGHTS and CDR2 YDEGEE come from the germline V gene. The CDR3 here is CASSLGQYNSPLHF.